Sequencing of this T cell receptor beta chain was carried out in a study of early T cells in non-severe SARS-CoV-2 infection. This CDR3 is built from 15 residues. The germline V gene encodes CDR1 SGHVS and CDR2 FQNEAQ. The V gene lost 2 bases and the J gene lost 0 bases, with 8 bases spanning the gap. This clonotype was seen repeatedly, ten times or more. TCRdb itself ran the 5' RACE reads through MiXCR, one entry per CDR3 protein. Here the sample spans approximately 35,000 distinct CDR3 sequences, under 6.5% being singletons. This clonotype was obtained from an adult who was a healthcare worker with PCR-confirmed SARS-CoV-2 infection or an uninfected control (not recorded which). The sequenced material came from whole blood. This sequence joins TRBV7-8 and TRBJ2-4; no definite D call. CDR3 protein: CASSLPSLAKNIQYF. In DNA, the CDR3 is TGTGCCAGCAGCTTACCGTCCCTAGCCAAAAACATTCAGTACTTC.